A selection of T cell receptor beta chains follows, all from one sample in a study of T cell responses to AZD1222 COVID-19 vaccine. The assay was immunoSEQ multiplex PCR, and TCRdb's table has in-frame clones only and misses some. This table holds tens of thousands of clones, about 84% found once. The specimen was peripheral blood, collected 28 days after the second AZD1222 dose. The source is an adult who received the AZD1222 COVID-19 vaccine. CDR3s include the opening cysteine and the closing phenylalanine or tryptophan. D genes are given only for firm matches. Where a row states a size, it is once, few, many or the class of an expanded clone; other rows omit it.

V gene	J gene	D gene	clone size	CDR3 protein	CDR3 DNA
TRBV5-4	TRBJ2-1	TRBD2	NA	CASRYDLAGGNNEQFF	TGTGCCAGCAGATATGACCTAGCGGGGGGGAACAATGAGCAGTTCTTC
TRBV13	TRBJ1-4	NA	few	CASSLRRVATNEKLFF	TGTGCCAGCAGCCTCCGACGGGTTGCAACTAATGAAAAACTGTTTTTT
TRBV5-8	TRBJ1-3	TRBD1	NA	CASSLGTGVTAGNTIYF	TGTGCCAGCAGCTTGGGAACAGGGGTAACGGCTGGAAACACCATATATTTT
TRBV7-9	TRBJ1-1	TRBD1	NA	CASSLAQGAGTEAFF	TGTGCCAGCAGCTTAGCGCAGGGGGCGGGCACTGAAGCTTTCTTT
TRBV3-1/TRBV3-2	TRBJ2-5	NA	NA	CASSQVLGRRETQYF	TGTGCCAGCAGCCAAGTTTTGGGGCGCCGGGAGACCCAGTACTTC
TRBV5-1	TRBJ2-2	NA	NA	CASSLEPDTGELFF	TGCGCCAGCAGCTTGGAACCAGACACCGGGGAGCTGTTTTTT
TRBV7-9	TRBJ1-3	NA	few	CASSLQGGSGNTIYF	TGTGCCAGCAGCTTACAGGGCGGCTCTGGAAACACCATATATTTT
TRBV12-3/TRBV12-4	TRBJ1-6	TRBD1	NA	CASSGQANSPLHF	TGTGCCAGCAGCGGACAGGCGAATTCACCCCTCCACTTT
TRBV21-1	TRBJ2-3	NA	NA	CASSKGSLAGEESDTQYF	TGTGCCAGCAGCAAAGGTTCCCTAGCGGGGGAAGAATCAGATACGCAGTATTTT
TRBV19	TRBJ1-5	NA	NA	CASTLIGGASNQPQHF	TGTGCCAGTACCCTCATTGGGGGCGCGAGCAATCAGCCCCAGCATTTT
TRBV6-1	TRBJ1-5	NA	NA	CASSEEGNQPQHF	TGTGCCAGCAGTGAGGAGGGAAATCAGCCCCAGCATTTT
TRBV9	TRBJ1-3	NA	few	CASSSQAGVRSSGNTIYF	TGTGCCAGCAGCTCTCAGGCCGGTGTCAGAAGCTCTGGAAACACCATATATTTT
TRBV9	TRBJ1-2	NA	NA	CASSVSPLPSGDNYGYTF	TGTGCCAGCAGCGTGAGCCCTCTTCCTTCAGGGGACAACTATGGCTACACCTTC
TRBV4-2	TRBJ1-2	NA	NA	CASSSEAPGRGYTF	TGTGCCAGCAGCTCGGAAGCCCCCGGGCGCGGCTACACCTTC